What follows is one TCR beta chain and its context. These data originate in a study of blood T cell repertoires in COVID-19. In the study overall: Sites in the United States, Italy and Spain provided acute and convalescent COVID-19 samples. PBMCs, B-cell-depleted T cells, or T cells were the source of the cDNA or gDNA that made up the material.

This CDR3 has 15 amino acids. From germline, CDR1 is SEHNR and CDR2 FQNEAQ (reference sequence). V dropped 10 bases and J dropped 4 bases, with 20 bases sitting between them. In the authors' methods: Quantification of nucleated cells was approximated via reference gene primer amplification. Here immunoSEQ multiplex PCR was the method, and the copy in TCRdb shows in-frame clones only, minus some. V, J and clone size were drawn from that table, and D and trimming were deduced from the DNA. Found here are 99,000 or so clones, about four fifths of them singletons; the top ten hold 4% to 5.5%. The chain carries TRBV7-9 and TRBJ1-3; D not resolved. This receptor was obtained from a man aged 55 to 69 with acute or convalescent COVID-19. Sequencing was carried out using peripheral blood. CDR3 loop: CATQLGGLGGNTIYF. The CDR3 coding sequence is TGTGCCACCCAGCTTGGAGGTTTGGGAGGAAACACCATATATTTT.